The clone carrying this T cell receptor (beta chain) was counted at least ten times. Its antigen is unknown. Tens of thousands of T cell genomes, or around 290 ng DNA, went into replicate PCRs of unsorted PBMC. Clones were read by immunoSEQ multiplex PCR, and TCRdb kept only the in-frame ones, dropping some. This table has about half a million clones, approximately 80% appearing once. The data stem from a study of shared clonotypes between healthy human individuals. Whole-study context: Participating donors consisted of two women and a few men aged 18 to 49.

Study results and limitations: Clonotype sharing among donors was expected to depend on sequencing depth. Limited genetic and exposure-history diversity came from having few donors.

The J segment lost 1 base and the V segment lost 2 bases, leaving 8 bases of the junction unmatched. Germline CDR1 reads MDHEN; CDR2 reads SYDVKM. The CDR3 runs 17 residues. Sequencing was performed on PBMCs. The gene calls are TRBV28 and TRBJ2-5, with TRBD1 matching 9 bases. The clonotype comes from a woman aged 40-49 years in good health. Some clones in this sample may be carry-over from other donors' samples. In nucleotides, the CDR3 is TGTGCCAGCAGTTTAGGCGGGACAGGGTATGGCCAAGAGACCCAGTACTTC. It specifies CASSLGGTGYGQETQYF.